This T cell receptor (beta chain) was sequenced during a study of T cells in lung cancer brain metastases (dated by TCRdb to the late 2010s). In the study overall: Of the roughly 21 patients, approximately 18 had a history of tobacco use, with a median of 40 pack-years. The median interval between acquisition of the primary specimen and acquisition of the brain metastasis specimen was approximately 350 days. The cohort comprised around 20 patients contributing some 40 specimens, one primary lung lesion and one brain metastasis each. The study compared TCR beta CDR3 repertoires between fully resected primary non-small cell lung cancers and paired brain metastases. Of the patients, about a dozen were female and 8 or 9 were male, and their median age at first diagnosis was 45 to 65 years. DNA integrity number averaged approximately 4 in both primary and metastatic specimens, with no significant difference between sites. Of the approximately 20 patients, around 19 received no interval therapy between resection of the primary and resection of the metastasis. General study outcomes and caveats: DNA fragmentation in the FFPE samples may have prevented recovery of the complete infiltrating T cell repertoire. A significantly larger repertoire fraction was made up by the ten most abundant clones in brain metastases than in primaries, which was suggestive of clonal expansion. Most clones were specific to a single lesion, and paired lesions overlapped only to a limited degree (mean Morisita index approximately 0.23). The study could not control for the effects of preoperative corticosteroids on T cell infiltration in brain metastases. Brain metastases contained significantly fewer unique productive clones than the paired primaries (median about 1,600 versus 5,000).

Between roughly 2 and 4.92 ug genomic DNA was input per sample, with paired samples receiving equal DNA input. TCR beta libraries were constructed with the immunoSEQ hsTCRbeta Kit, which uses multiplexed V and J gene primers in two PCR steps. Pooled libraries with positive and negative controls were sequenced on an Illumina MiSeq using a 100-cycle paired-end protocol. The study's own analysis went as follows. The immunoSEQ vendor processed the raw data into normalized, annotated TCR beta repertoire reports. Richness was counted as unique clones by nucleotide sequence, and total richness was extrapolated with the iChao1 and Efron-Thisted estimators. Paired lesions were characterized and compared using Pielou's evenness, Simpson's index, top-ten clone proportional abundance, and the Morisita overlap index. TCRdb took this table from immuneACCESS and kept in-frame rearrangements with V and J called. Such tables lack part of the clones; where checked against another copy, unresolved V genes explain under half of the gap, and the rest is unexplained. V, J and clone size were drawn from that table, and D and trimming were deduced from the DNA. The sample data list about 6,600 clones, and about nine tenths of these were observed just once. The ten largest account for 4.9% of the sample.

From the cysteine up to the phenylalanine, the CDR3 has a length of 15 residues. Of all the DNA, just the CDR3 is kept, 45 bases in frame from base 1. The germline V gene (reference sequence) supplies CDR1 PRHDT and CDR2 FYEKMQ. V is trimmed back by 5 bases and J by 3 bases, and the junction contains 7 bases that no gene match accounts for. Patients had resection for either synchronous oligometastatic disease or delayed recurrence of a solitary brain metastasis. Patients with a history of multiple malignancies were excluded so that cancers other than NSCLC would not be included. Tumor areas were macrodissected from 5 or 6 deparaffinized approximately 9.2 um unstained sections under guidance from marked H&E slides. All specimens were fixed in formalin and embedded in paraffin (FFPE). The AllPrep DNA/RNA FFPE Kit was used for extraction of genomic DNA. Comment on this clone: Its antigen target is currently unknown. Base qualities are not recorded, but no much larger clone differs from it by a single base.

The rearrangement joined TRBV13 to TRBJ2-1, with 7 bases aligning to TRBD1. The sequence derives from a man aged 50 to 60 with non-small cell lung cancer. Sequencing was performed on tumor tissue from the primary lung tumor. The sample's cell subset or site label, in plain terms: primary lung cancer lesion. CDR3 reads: CASSVETGYYNEQFF. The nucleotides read TGTGCCAGCAGCGTCGAGACAGGGTACTACAATGAGCAGTTCTTC.